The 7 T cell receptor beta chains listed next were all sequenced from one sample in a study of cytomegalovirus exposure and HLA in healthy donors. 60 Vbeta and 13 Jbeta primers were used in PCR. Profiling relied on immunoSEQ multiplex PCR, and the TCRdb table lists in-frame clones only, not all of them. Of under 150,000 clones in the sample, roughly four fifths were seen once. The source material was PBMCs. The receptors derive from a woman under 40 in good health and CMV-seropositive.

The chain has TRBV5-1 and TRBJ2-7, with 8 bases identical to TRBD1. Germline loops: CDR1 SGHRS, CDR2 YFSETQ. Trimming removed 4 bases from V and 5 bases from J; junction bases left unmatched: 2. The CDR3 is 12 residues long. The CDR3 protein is CASSRTGNEQYF. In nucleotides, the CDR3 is TGCGCCAGCAGCCGGACAGGGAACGAGCAGTACTTC.

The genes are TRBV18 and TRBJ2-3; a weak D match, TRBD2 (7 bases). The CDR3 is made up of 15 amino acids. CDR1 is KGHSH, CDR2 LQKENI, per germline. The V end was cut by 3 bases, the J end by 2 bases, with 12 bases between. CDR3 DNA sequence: TGTGCCAGCTCACCCCGAGGGGGGGACACAGATACGCAGTATTTT. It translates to CASSPRGGDTDTQYF.

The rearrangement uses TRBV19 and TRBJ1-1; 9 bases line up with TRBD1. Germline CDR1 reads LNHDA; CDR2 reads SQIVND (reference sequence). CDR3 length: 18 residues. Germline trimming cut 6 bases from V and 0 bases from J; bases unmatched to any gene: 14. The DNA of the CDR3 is TGTGCCAGTAGCCCTGGGGACAGGGCCCCGCTAATGAACACTGAAGCTTTCTTT. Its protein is CASSPGDRAPLMNTEAFF.

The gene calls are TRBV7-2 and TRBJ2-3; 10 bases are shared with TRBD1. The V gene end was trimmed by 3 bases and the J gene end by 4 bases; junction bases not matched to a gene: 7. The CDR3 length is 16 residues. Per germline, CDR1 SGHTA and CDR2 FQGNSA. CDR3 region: CASSLMGQGMADTQYF. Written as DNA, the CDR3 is TGTGCCAGCAGCTTGATGGGACAGGGGATGGCAGATACGCAGTATTTT.

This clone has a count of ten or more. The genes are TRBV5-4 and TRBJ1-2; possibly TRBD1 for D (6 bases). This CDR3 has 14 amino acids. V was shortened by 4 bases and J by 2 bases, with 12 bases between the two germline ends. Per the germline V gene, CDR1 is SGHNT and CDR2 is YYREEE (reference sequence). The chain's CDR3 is CASSIQGTNYGYTF. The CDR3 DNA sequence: TGTGCCAGCAGCATCCAGGGGACCAACTATGGCTACACCTTC.

The CDR3: CASSHSRGNTEAFF. CDR3 DNA: TGTGCCAGCAGCCATAGCAGGGGGAACACTGAAGCTTTCTTT. This chain connects TRBV7-8 to TRBJ1-1, with D perhaps TRBD1 (6 bases). Trimming shortened V by 5 bases and J by 1 base, and 11 bases separated the two germline ends. There are 14 residues in the CDR3. Germline-derived CDR1 and CDR2 are SGHVS and FQNEAQ.

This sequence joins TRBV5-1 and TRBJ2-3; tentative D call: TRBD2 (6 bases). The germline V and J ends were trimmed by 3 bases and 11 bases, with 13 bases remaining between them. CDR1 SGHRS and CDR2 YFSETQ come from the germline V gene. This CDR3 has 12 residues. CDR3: CASSSDAGRQYF. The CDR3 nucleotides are TGCGCCAGCAGCTCGGACGCGGGGAGGCAGTATTTT.